These 6 T cell receptor beta chains were all obtained from the same sample, sequenced in a study of a mutant IDH1 vaccine in newly diagnosed glioma. Generated by immunoSEQ multiplex PCR, the TCRdb table keeps only in-frame clones and is missing some. Of approximately 92,000 clones listed, roughly 85% are singletons. This sample's time point: baseline, week 1 (first vaccination visit). The treatment was: pre-vaccination baseline after standard-of-care therapy. Sample: PBMCs, taken from a glioma patient treated with radiotherapy, temozolomide or both. The origin of the receptors is a woman between 45 and 65 years old with glioma.

The chain has TRBV6-5 and TRBJ1-4, with a weak D call TRBD1 (6 bases). Germline values: CDR1 MNHEY, CDR2 SVGAGI. This CDR3 is built from 15 residues. V was cut by 5 bases and J by 0 bases, with 10 bases left in between. CDR3 nucleotides: TGTGCCAGCAGTACAGGGACCGCAACTAATGAAAAACTGTTTTTT. Translation gives CASSTGTATNEKLFF.

This chain joins TRBV6-1 and TRBJ2-2; D unclear. Germline V CDR1 and CDR2: MNHNS, SASEGT. Trimming took 2 bases from V and 3 from J, leaving 10 bases between them. This CDR3 is 15 amino acids long. The CDR3 reads CASSEIVAHTGELFF. The CDR3 DNA sequence: TGTGCCAGCAGTGAAATCGTAGCTCACACCGGGGAGCTGTTTTTT.

This clone was detected only a few times. This rearrangement joins TRBV2 to TRBJ1-1, with 7 bases that match TRBD1. The CDR3 extends over 15 amino acids. After removal of 3 bases from V and 6 bases from J, the junction contained 10 bases not matched to a gene. In germline, CDR1 is SNHLY, CDR2 FYNNEI. CDR3 sequence (DNA): TGTGCCAGCAGTGATTCGACAGGGCAAGGCTCTGAAGCTTTCTTT. Protein sequence: CASSDSTGQGSEAFF.

The gene calls are TRBV5-1 and TRBJ2-7; no clear D. The CDR3 extends over 15 amino acids. Germline V gives CDR1 SGHRS, CDR2 YFSETQ. Trimming cost V 0 bases and J 6 bases, with 16 bases left between them. The CDR3 bases are TGCGCCAGCAGCTTGGAATTTAGTCAGTTTGGCGAGCAGTACTTC. Protein sequence: CASSLEFSQFGEQYF.

The rearrangement links TRBV18 to TRBJ1-1; D is undetermined. CDR3 length: 14 residues. From germline, CDR1 is KGHSH and CDR2 LQKENI. Trimming left V 0 bases short and J 0 bases short, with 5 bases between. This chain's CDR3 is CASSPPGMNTEAFF. The CDR3 region has the DNA TGTGCCAGCTCACCACCAGGGATGAACACTGAAGCTTTCTTT. Drawing the rest from reference TRBV18 and TRBJ1-1, the complete variable domain is NAGVMQNPRHLVRRRGQEARLRCSPMKGHSHVYWYRQLPEEGLKFMVYLQKENIIDESGMPKERFSAEFPKEGPSILRIQQVVRGDSAAYFCASSPPGMNTEAFFGQGTRLTVV.

V usage is TRBV19 and J usage is TRBJ1-5, with TRBD1 matching 10 bases. This CDR3 region has 15 residues. Germline CDR1 is LNHDA and CDR2 is SQIVND (reference sequence). V trimming: 4 bases; J trimming: 2 bases; junction bases outside the gene matches: 2. As DNA, the CDR3 is TGTGCCAGTAGTACGGACAGGGGGGGCAATCAGCCCCAGCATTTT. Translating gives CASSTDRGGNQPQHF.